The next 3 T cell receptor beta chains were all read from a single sample in a study of control samples from healthy donors and cancer patients. The data were produced by immunoSEQ multiplex PCR, yet TCRdb's version contains in-frame clones alone and is incomplete. The sample records 160,000 or so clones, 94% being singletons. Sequenced input: PBMCs. These receptors were obtained from a man aged 60-69 years with colorectal cancer.

The chain couples TRBV7-2 to TRBJ1-6; D may be TRBD1 (5 bases). Germline V CDR1 and CDR2: SGHTA, FQGNSA. The CDR3 consists of 17 residues. The ends were cut back, 1 base at V and 6 bases at J, with 16 bases in the middle. The CDR3, as DNA: TGTGCCAGCAGCTTAGTGGGCGTGGGGGTATCTAATTCACCCCTCCACTTT. Translated, it gives CASSLVGVGVSNSPLHF. The full variable domain, in which reference TRBV7-2 and TRBJ1-6 provide the parts outside the CDR3, is GAGVSQSPSNKVTEKGKDVELRCDPISGHTALYWYRQSLGQGLEFLIYFQGNSAPDKSGLPSDRFSAERTGGSVSTLTIQRTQQEDSAVYLCASSLVGVGVSNSPLHFGNGTRLTVT.

The CDR3 DNA sequence: TGTGCCAGCAGCTTGCTCCCAGATACGCAGTATTTT. Amino acids: CASSLLPDTQYF. The J gene is TRBJ2-3, the V gene TRBV5-5; no clear D gene. Germline values: CDR1 SGHKS, CDR2 YYEKEE (reference sequence). The CDR3 is made up of 12 amino acids. The germline V and J ends were trimmed by 1 base and 4 bases, with 4 bases remaining between them.

V and J are TRBV3-1 (or the pseudogene TRBV3-2) and TRBJ1-1, with 11 positions matching TRBD1. After removal of 8 bases from V and 7 bases from J, the junction contained 3 bases not matched to a gene. The CDR3 has 12 residues. The germline V gene has CDR1 LGHDT and CDR2 YNNKEL (reference sequence). DNA of the CDR3: TGTGCCAGCGGACAGGGGGCGGGTGAAGCTTTCTTT. It translates to CASGQGAGEAFF.